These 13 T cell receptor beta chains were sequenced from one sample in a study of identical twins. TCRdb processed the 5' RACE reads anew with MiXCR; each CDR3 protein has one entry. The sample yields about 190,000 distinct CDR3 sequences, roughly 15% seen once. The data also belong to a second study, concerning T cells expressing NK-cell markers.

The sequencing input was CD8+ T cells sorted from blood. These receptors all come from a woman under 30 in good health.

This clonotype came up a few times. CDR3 sequence: CASSLGEWGNQETQYF. In DNA form, the CDR3 reads TGTGCCAGCAGCTTAGGGGAATGGGGAAACCAAGAGACCCAGTACTTC. This chain connects TRBV11-2 to TRBJ2-5; unclear D gene. Germline lookup yields CDR1 SGHAT and CDR2 FQNNGV. The CDR3 is made up of 16 amino acids. Trimming removed 1 base from V and 0 bases from J, with 12 bases in between.

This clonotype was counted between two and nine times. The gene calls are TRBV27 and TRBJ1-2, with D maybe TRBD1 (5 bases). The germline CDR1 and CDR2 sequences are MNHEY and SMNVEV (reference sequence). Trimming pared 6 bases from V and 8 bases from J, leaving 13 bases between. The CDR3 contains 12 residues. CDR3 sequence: CASRKVGRGYTF. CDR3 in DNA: TGTGCCAGCAGGAAGGTGGGACGGGGCTACACCTTC.

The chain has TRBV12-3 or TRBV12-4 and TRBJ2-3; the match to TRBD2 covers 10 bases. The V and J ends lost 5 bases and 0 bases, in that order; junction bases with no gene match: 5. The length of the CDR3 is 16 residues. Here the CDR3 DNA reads TGTGCCAGCAGTCATAGCGGGGGGACCAGCACAGATACGCAGTATTTT. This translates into CASSHSGGTSTDTQYF.

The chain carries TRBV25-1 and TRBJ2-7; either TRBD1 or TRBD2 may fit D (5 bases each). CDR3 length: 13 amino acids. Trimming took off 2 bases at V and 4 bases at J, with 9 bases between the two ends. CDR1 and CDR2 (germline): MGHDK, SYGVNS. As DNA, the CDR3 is TGTGCCAGCAGTGAACGGGACGGTTACGAGCAGTACTTC. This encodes CASSERDGYEQYF.

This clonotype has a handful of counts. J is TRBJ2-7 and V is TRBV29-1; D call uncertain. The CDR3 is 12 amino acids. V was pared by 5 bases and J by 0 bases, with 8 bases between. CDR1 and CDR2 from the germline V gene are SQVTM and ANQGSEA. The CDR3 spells CSVCRSSYEQYF. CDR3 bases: TGCAGCGTTTGCCGAAGCTCCTACGAGCAGTACTTC.

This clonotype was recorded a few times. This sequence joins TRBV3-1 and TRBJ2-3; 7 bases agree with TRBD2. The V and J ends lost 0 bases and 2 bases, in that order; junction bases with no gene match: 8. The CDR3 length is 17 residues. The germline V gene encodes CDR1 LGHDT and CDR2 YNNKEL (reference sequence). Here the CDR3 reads CASSQETAGIYTDTQYF. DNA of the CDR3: TGTGCCAGCAGCCAAGAAACAGCGGGGATTTACACAGATACGCAGTATTTT.

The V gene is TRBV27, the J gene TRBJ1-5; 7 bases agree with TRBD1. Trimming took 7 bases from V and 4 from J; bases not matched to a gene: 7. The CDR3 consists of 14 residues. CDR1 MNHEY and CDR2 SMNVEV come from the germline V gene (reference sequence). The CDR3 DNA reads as TGTGCCAGCAACCCCGGGACAGTTAATCAGCCCCAGCATTTT. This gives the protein CASNPGTVNQPQHF.

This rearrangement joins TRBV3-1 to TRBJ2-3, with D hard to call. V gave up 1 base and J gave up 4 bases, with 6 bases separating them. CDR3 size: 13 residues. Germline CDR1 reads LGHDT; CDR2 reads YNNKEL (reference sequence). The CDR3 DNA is TGTGCCAGCAGCCAAGGTTTCCCAGATACGCAGTATTTT. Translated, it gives CASSQGFPDTQYF.

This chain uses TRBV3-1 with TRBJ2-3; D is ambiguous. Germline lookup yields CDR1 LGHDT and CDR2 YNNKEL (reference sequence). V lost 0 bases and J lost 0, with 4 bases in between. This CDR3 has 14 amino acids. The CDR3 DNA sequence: TGTGCCAGCAGCCAAGAACCGAGCACAGATACGCAGTATTTT. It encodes CASSQEPSTDTQYF.

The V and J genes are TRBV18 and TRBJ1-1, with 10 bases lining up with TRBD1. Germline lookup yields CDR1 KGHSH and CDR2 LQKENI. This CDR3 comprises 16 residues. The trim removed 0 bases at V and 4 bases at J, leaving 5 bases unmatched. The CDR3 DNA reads TGTGCCAGCTCACCACCGGGACAGGGGTGGGGCACTGAAGCTTTCTTT. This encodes CASSPPGQGWGTEAFF.

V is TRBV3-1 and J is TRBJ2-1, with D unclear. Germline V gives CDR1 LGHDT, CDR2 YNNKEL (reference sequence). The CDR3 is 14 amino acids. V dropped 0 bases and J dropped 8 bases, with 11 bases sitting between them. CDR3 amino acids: CASSQDLSKDEQFF. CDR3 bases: TGTGCCAGCAGCCAAGATCTCTCTAAGGATGAGCAGTTCTTC.

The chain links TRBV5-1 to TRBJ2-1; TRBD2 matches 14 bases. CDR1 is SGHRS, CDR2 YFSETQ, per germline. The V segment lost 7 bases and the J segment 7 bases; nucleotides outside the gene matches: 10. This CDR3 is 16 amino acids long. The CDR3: CASCPGLAGELNEQFF. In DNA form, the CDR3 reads TGCGCCAGCTGCCCGGGACTAGCGGGGGAACTTAATGAGCAGTTCTTC.

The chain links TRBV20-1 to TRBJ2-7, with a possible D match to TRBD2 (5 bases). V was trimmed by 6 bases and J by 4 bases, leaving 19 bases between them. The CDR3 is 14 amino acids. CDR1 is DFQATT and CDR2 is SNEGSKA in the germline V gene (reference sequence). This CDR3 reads CSAIGKHHRYEQYF. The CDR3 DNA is TGCAGTGCCATCGGGAAACACCATCGTTACGAGCAGTACTTC.